The 19 T cell receptor beta chains presented below share a single source sample, sequenced in a study of CD8 T cells in ankylosing spondylitis. TCRdb fed the 5' RACE reads into MiXCR, producing one record per CDR3 protein. Here the sample spans 250,000 to 350,000 distinct CDR3 sequences, about 20% being singletons. Sequencing used blood, either unsorted or a sorted T cell fraction (not recorded which). Receptor source: a female donor with ankylosing spondylitis or in good health (not recorded which).

The rearrangement joins TRBV5-1 to TRBJ1-1, with no clear D. This CDR3 is 18 amino acids long. The V end lost 1 base, the J end lost 1 base, and 20 bases lay between the germline ends. The V gene's germline CDR1 is SGHRS and CDR2 YFSETQ. The CDR3 DNA reads as TGCGCCAGCAGCTTGTCGACTGGCAAGACTTGGAGGAACACTGAAGCTTTCTTT. It is translated as CASSLSTGKTWRNTEAFF. Drawing the rest from reference TRBV5-1 and TRBJ1-1, the complete variable domain is KAGVTQTPRYLIKTRGQQVTLSCSPISGHRSVSWYQQTPGQGLQFLFEYFSETQRNKGNFPGRFSGRQFSNSRSEMNVSTLELGDSALYLCASSLSTGKTWRNTEAFFGQGTRLTVV.

The rearrangement uses TRBV12-3 or TRBV12-4 and TRBJ2-7; weak D call: TRBD1 (6 bases). CDR3 size: 15 residues. Trimming cost V 5 bases and J 3 bases, with 17 bases left between them. CDR3 region: CASSPRGAVSYEQYF. The CDR3 DNA reads TGTGCCAGCAGTCCCAGGGGCGCAGTCAGCTACGAGCAGTACTTC.

This chain connects TRBV10-3 to TRBJ2-4, with D tentatively TRBD2 (5 bases). This CDR3 contains 16 residues. CDR1 and CDR2 from the germline V gene are ENHRY and SYGVKD. V lost 4 bases and J lost 1, with 14 bases in between. CDR3 bases: TGTGCCATCAGTGGAGCCACTAGAGGGGCCAAAAACATTCAGTACTTC. Residues: CAISGATRGAKNIQYF.

This clonotype has a handful of counts. This rearrangement joins TRBV6-2 or TRBV6-3 to TRBJ2-5; 8 positions match TRBD1. V gave up 5 bases and J gave up 5 bases; unmatched junction bases: 10. The germline CDR1 and CDR2 sequences are MNHEY and SVGEGT. The CDR3 runs to 15 residues. CDR3 DNA sequence: TGTGCCAGCAGTCGACCGACCTACAGGGGGGAGACCCAGTACTTC. This sequence encodes CASSRPTYRGETQYF.

V gene TRBV4-2 combines with J gene TRBJ1-1; a weak D match, TRBD1 (5 bases). The CDR3 is 16 amino acids. The V end was cut by 0 bases, the J end by 6 bases, with 17 bases between. The germline CDR1 and CDR2 sequences are LGHNA and YNFKEQ. The DNA for the CDR3 is TGTGCCAGCAGCCAAGATTTTGGAGACGGGACGGCTGAAGCTTTCTTT. Translation: CASSQDFGDGTAEAFF.

This clonotype was seen a few times. The V gene is TRBV12-3 or TRBV12-4, the J gene TRBJ2-5, with no clear D. The CDR3 is made up of 16 amino acids. V was clipped by 5 bases and J by 2 bases, with 18 bases between them. The CDR3 bases are TGTGCCAGCAGTCCACGACTCCATATTACTCAAGAGACCCAGTACTTC. Translated: CASSPRLHITQETQYF.

The rearrangement uses TRBV12-3 or TRBV12-4 and TRBJ1-4; 7 bases are shared with TRBD1. CDR3 size: 15 residues. V lost 7 bases to trimming and J lost 7 bases; unmatched junction nucleotides: 12. CDR3 in DNA: TGTGCCAGCACAGAAGGGGGCCGGAAGAGTGAAAAACTGTTTTTT. Residues: CASTEGGRKSEKLFF.

This clonotype was seen only once. The chain is built from TRBV5-1 and TRBJ2-7, with a possible D match to TRBD2 (6 bases). The CDR3 has 15 residues. The germline V and J ends were trimmed by 0 bases and 3 bases, with 13 bases remaining between them. CDR1 is SGHRS and CDR2 is YFSETQ in the germline V gene. DNA of the CDR3: TGCGCCAGCAGCTTGGCCGGGATAGCGGACTACGAGCAGTACTTC. It specifies CASSLAGIADYEQYF.

This chain connects TRBV29-1 to TRBJ1-1; no reliable D call. V shed 4 bases and J shed 5 bases, with 11 bases lying between them. Germline CDR1 SQVTM, CDR2 ANQGSEA. CDR3 size: 12 residues. This CDR3 is CSVGSYGTEAFF. The CDR3 nucleotides are TGCAGCGTTGGGTCCTACGGAACTGAAGCTTTCTTT.

There are a few counts of this clonotype. The rearrangement joins TRBV2 to TRBJ1-6, with no clear D. The V gene's germline CDR1 is SNHLY and CDR2 FYNNEI. V was clipped by 2 bases and J by 8 bases, with 13 bases between them. The CDR3 length is 15 residues. The CDR3 protein is CASSEWGSEYSPLHF. Written as DNA, the CDR3 is TGTGCCAGCAGTGAATGGGGTTCGGAATATTCACCCCTCCACTTT.

This chain connects TRBV20-1 to TRBJ2-7, with TRBD1 matching over 10 bases. CDR3 length equals 15 residues. Germline loops: CDR1 DFQATT, CDR2 SNEGSKA (reference sequence). Trimming took 0 bases from V and 5 from J; bases not matched to a gene: 7. The CDR3 DNA reads TGCAGTGCTAGAGATCCGACAGGGGGCATTCACGAGCAGTACTTC. Translation gives CSARDPTGGIHEQYF.

The chain joins TRBV12-3 or TRBV12-4 to TRBJ2-2; 8 bases line up with TRBD1. This CDR3 is built from 14 residues. V lost 6 bases, J lost 5 bases, and 5 bases stayed unmatched. In nucleotides, the CDR3 is TGTGCCAGCAGGCGGACAGGGAGGACCGGGGAGCTGTTTTTT. This translates into CASRRTGRTGELFF.

This clonotype was recorded many times. The gene calls are TRBV5-1 and TRBJ1-2; 7 nucleotides match TRBD1. The CDR3 sequence is 15 residues long. CDR1 and CDR2 (germline): SGHRS, YFSETQ. V trimming: 6 bases; J trimming: 6 bases; junction bases outside the gene matches: 14. In DNA, the CDR3 is TGCGCCAGCACCTGGTTTGGGCAGGGGGAGGATGGCTACACCTTC. Its translation is CASTWFGQGEDGYTF.

This clonotype was counted between two and nine times. V and J are TRBV12-3 or TRBV12-4 and TRBJ2-1; no clear D. The CDR3 is 12 amino acids. Trimming removed 7 bases at V and 7 bases at J, with 11 bases between. As DNA, the CDR3 is TGTGCCAGCAACCGTGACACAAATGAGCAGTTCTTC. Its translation is CASNRDTNEQFF.

This clonotype was detected many times. The chain employs TRBV20-1 and TRBJ2-3; no clear D. V gave up 0 bases and J gave up 5 bases, with 6 bases separating them. Germline lookup yields CDR1 DFQATT and CDR2 SNEGSKA (reference sequence). CDR3 length: 12 residues. CDR3 nucleotide sequence: TGCAGTGCTAGAGATCCCAAAGATACGCAGTATTTT. Protein sequence: CSARDPKDTQYF.

The chain is built from TRBV4-3 and TRBJ2-3, with 13 bases fitting TRBD2. The CDR3 runs to 17 residues. CDR1 is LGHNA, CDR2 YSLEER, per germline. V shed 3 bases, J shed 1 base, and the junction held 4 bases outside the gene matches. The DNA for the CDR3 is TGCGCCAGCAGCCACTCGGGACTAGCGGGACGCACAGATACGCAGTATTTT. This codes for CASSHSGLAGRTDTQYF.

The CDR3 nucleotides read TGCAGTGCTAGCGGGGTTTTTGGGACAGGGGCTCCGAGCACAGATACGCAGTATTTT. Protein product: CSASGVFGTGAPSTDTQYF. The gene calls are TRBV20-1 and TRBJ2-3; 10 nucleotides agree with TRBD1. Germline V lookup: CDR1 DFQATT, CDR2 SNEGSKA (reference sequence). Trimming took 3 bases from V and 0 from J; bases not matched to a gene: 15. This CDR3 contains 19 residues.

The chain couples TRBV20-1 to TRBJ2-3; TRBD1 matches at 10 bases. Trimming cost V 0 bases and J 6 bases; bases outside gene matches: 6. This CDR3 region has 15 residues. Germline V gene lookup returns CDR1 DFQATT and CDR2 SNEGSKA (reference sequence). CDR3 residues: CSARDPGQGRDTQYF. The CDR3 DNA follows: TGCAGTGCTAGAGATCCGGGACAGGGGAGGGATACGCAGTATTTT.

The chain has TRBV24-1 and TRBJ2-3; D is tentatively TRBD1 or TRBD2 (5 bases each). Germline V gene data show CDR1 as KGHDR and CDR2 as SFDVKD. V lost 6 bases to trimming and J lost 6 bases, with 12 bases between them. The length of the CDR3 is 13 residues. The CDR3 region has the DNA TGTGCCACCAGTTGGGGCCCGGGGGATACGCAGTATTTT. This codes for CATSWGPGDTQYF.